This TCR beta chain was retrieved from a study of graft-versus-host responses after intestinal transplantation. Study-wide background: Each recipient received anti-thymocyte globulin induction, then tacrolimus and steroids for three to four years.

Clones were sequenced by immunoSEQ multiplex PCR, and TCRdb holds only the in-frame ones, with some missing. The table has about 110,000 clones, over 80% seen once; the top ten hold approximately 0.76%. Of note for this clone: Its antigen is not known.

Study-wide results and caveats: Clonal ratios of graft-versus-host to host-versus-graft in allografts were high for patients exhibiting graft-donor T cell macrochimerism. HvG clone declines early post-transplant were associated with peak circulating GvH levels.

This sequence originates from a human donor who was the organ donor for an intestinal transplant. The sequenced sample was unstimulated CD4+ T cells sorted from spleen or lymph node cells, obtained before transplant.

The CDR3 spells CASSPNTGTGGSGNTIYF. The CDR3 coding sequence is TGTGCCAGCAGCCCAAATACCGGGACAGGGGGATCTGGAAACACCATATATTTT. The chain couples TRBV11-2 to TRBJ1-3, with 11 bases fitting TRBD1. CDR3 size: 18 residues. In germline, CDR1 is SGHAT, CDR2 FQNNGV. V was pared by 5 bases and J by 1 base, with 10 bases of the junction left unmatched.